This T cell receptor (beta chain) derives from a study of response to subunit inactivated influenza vaccine. The V gene's germline CDR1 is LNHDA and CDR2 SQIVND (reference sequence). Trimming pared 4 bases from V and 4 bases from J, leaving 18 bases between. CDR3 length: 16 amino acids. MiXCR, run by TCRdb on the RT-PCR reads, gives a single entry per CDR3 protein. The sample has some 550,000 distinct CDR3 sequences, approximately 22% seen once. Whole-study findings and limits: Few additional T cells are recruited per seasonal influenza vaccination, authors suggested.

Worth noting for this clonotype: As yet, its antigen is unknown.

This same sample was also taken into another study, of T cells expressing NK-cell markers. That source adds: cDNA encoding TCR beta was synthesized via 5'RACE template switching incorporating UMIs. One of the eight sequenced donors was seronegative, whereas the other seven were HCMV-seropositive. Clones of NKG2C+ T cells that had expanded were of unclear HCMV specificity.

Sequences were derived from CD4+ T cells sorted from PBMCs, sampled 11 to 12 days after vaccination. This chain uses TRBV19 with TRBJ2-3; maybe TRBD2 (7 bases). The TCR originated in a man between 50 and 59 years old who received an inactivated influenza vaccine. Written as DNA, the CDR3 is TGTGCCAGTAGTAAGGAGGGGGGGCCTTTCCCAGATACGCAGTATTTT. Amino acid sequence: CASSKEGGPFPDTQYF.